The count of the clone carrying this T cell receptor (beta chain) is one. The PCR used 60 Vbeta and 13 Jbeta primers. The method was immunoSEQ multiplex PCR; TCRdb's version includes in-frame clones alone and lacks a portion of them. The sample shows approximately 150,000 clones, 81% of them seen only once. This entry belongs to a study of cytomegalovirus exposure and HLA in healthy donors. V shed 3 bases and J 3 bases; nucleotides not matched to a gene: 4. CDR1 and CDR2 (germline): SGHNT, YENEEA. This CDR3 region has 15 residues. The rearrangement links TRBV11-3 to TRBJ2-3; the match to TRBD1 covers 9 bases. The receptor was derived from a middle-aged man in good health and CMV-seropositive. Sequencing was carried out using PBMCs. The CDR3 DNA sequence: TGTGCCAGCAGCTTTGGGACAGGGAGAACAGATACGCAGTATTTT. It translates to CASSFGTGRTDTQYF.